This record covers a single TCR beta chain. What antigen it recognizes has not been identified. No base quality values were provided; no much bigger clone lies one nucleotide off. TCRbeta CDR3 regions were amplified from genomic DNA by means of the immunoSEQ Assay, a bias-controlled multiplex PCR. Per the source publication's procedure: Nucleated cell counts per sample were estimated from amplification of reference gene primers within the assay. Sequence reads were collapsed and filtered to measure the absolute abundance of every unique TCRbeta CDR3 rearrangement. For each sample, productive Simpson clonality was calculated as the square root of Simpson's diversity index over productive rearrangements. Not all clones reach the TCRdb copy of this immuneACCESS table, which keeps in-frame sequences only. Checked studies attribute under half of the gap to unresolved V genes and leave the rest unexplained. V and J calls and clone size are copied from that table; D and trimming were computed from the DNA. Recorded for this sample are tens of thousands of clones; 80% to 90% of them occurred a single time. The top ten hold approximately 2.7% of the sample.

The cysteine opens and the phenylalanine closes a CDR3 of 17 amino acids. Only the CDR3 DNA stays, 51 bases, in frame from base 1. CDR1 and CDR2, looked up from the germline V gene (reference sequence), are LNHDA and SQIVND. V has 7 bases trimmed and J has 6 bases trimmed; junction bases matching no gene number 15. This specimen comes from a study of blood T cell repertoires in COVID-19 (dated by TCRdb to 2020 to 2022). With regard to the full study: Collaborator samples came from the United States, Italy and Spain and covered acute and convalescent phases of COVID-19. The repertoires were released in a freely available public database intended as a resource for research on the immune response to SARS-CoV-2. Subjects who had been exposed to COVID-19, were actively infected with it, or had recovered from it provided the deeply sampled blood TCRbeta repertoires that made up the dataset. HLA class I and class II types, where available, came from metadata supplied by the sample provider rather than from assay-based typing. The samples were drawn from the first 160 participants of the ongoing ImmuneRACE study and from 1,254 subjects provided by 6 global collaborators. The prospective study material was composed of cDNA or gDNA derived from T cells, B-cell-depleted T cells, or PBMCs. Nearly every sample came with metadata listing a de-identified subject ID, COVID-19 status, age in years and sex.

What the research found in general, with its limitations: The amount of clinical and demographic metadata varied by source and participant and was provided uncurated.

One collaborating source in Seattle enrolled patients while the patients were actively infected and followed the patients over time throughout the course of disease. Each collaborating institution followed its own protocols to collect whole blood in K2EDTA tubes. For TCRbeta analysis, collaborators shipped samples as frozen whole blood, isolated PBMCs, or DNA extracted from either of those sample types. The sequence links TRBV19 to TRBJ2-2; a stretch of 9 junction bases matches TRBD2. The sample comprised peripheral blood. This TCR was sampled from an older woman with COVID-19, enrolled during active disease. The nucleotide sequence reads TGTGCCAGTACTATCCCTCGGGGTAGCGGGGGTTCCGGGGAGCTGTTTTTT. Its amino acids are CASTIPRGSGGSGELFF. The CDR3 plus the reference TRBV19 and TRBJ2-2 genes for the other parts give the full variable domain: DGGITQSPKYLFRKEGQNVTLSCEQNLNHDAMYWYRQDPGQGLRLIYYSQIVNDFQKGDIAEGYSVSREKKESFPLTVTSAQKNPTAFYLCASTIPRGSGGSGELFFGEGSRLTVL.